This TCR beta chain appears in the sequencing data of a study of blood T cell repertoires in COVID-19. Produced via immunoSEQ multiplex PCR; TCRdb's table is partial and in-frame only. Of some 180,000 clones detected, roughly 81% appear once; the ten largest clones hold around 2.7%. The CDR3 extends over 18 amino acids. The junction had 16 bases not matched to a gene; V was cut back by 4 bases and J by 7 bases. Germline assignment: CDR1 MDHEN and CDR2 SYDVKM. The source of this sequence is an elderly woman with COVID-19, enrolled during active disease. The chain carries TRBV28 and TRBJ2-3; the match to TRBD2 covers 11 bases. Material: peripheral blood. The CDR3 is CASSYPVLAGAVVHTQYF. In DNA, the CDR3 is TGTGCCAGCAGTTACCCCGTACTAGCGGGGGCCGTAGTTCATACGCAGTATTTT. The full variable domain, in which reference TRBV28 and TRBJ2-3 provide the parts outside the CDR3, is DVKVTQSSRYLVKRTGEKVFLECVQDMDHENMFWYRQDPGLGLRLIYFSYDVKMKEKGDIPEGYSVSREKKERFSLILESASTNQTSMYLCASSYPVLAGAVVHTQYFGPGTRLTVL.